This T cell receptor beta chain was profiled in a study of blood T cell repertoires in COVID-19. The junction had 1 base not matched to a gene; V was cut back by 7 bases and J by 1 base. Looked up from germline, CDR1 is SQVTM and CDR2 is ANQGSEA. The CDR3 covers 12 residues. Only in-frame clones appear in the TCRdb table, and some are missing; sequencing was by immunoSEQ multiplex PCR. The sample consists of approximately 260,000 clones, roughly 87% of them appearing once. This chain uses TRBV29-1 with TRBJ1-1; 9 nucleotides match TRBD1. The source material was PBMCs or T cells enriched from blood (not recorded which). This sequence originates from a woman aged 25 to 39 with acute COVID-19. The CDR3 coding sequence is TGCAGCGCACAGGGGGCGAACACTGAAGCTTTCTTT. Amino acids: CSAQGANTEAFF.